One sample yielded the 30 T cell receptor beta chains listed below, sequenced in a study of cytomegalovirus exposure and HLA in healthy donors. PCR employed 60 Vbeta and 13 Jbeta primers. Assay used: immunoSEQ multiplex PCR; TCRdb lists only in-frame clones, some missing. The sample contains roughly 150,000 clones, 70% to 80% of which appear only once. Sequencing was carried out using PBMCs. The origin of the receptors is a woman aged 35 to 49 in good health and CMV-seronegative.

The CDR3 DNA follows: TGTGCCAGCAGTGACCCGGGACTGGGGGACACCGGGGAGCTGTTTTTT. This gives the protein CASSDPGLGDTGELFF. This chain links TRBV2 with TRBJ2-2; the D gene is possibly TRBD2 (6 bases). This CDR3 is 16 amino acids long. Germline V gene lookup returns CDR1 SNHLY and CDR2 FYNNEI. Trimming pared 3 bases from V and 3 bases from J, leaving 14 bases between. Looking up the rest from reference TRBV2 and TRBJ2-2 gives the full variable domain: EPEVTQTPSHQVTQMGQEVILRCVPISNHLYFYWYRQILGQKVEFLVSFYNNEISEKSEIFDDQFSVERPDGSNFTLKIRSTKLEDSAMYFCASSDPGLGDTGELFFGEGSRLTVL.

V and J are TRBV7-8 and TRBJ2-1, with 10 bases fitting TRBD2. Germline V lookup: CDR1 SGHVS, CDR2 FQNEAQ. CDR3 length equals 16 residues. With 1 base clipped from V and 10 bases from J, the junction kept 10 bases outside the gene matches. CDR3 loop: CASSLEALAGAGEQFF. CDR3 bases: TGTGCCAGCAGCTTAGAAGCGCTAGCGGGAGCTGGGGAGCAGTTCTTC.

In regard to this clone: This same CDR3 is encoded by further DNA sequences in the sample. The chain recombines TRBV7-6 with TRBJ1-2, with D perhaps TRBD1 (6 bases). The V end was cut by 1 base, the J end by 8 bases, with 14 bases between. Looked up from germline, CDR1 is SGHVS and CDR2 is FNYEAQ. The CDR3 runs to 14 residues. The CDR3 bases are TGTGCCAGCAGCTTAGGGGCAGGGGTCTACGGCTACACCTTC. Protein: CASSLGAGVYGYTF. Complete variable domain (other parts from reference TRBV7-6 and TRBJ1-2): GAGVSQSPRYKVTKRGQDVALRCDPISGHVSLYWYRQALGQGPEFLTYFNYEAQQDKSGLPNDRFSAERPEGSISTLTIQRTEQRDSAMYRCASSLGAGVYGYTFGSGTRLTVV.

This rearrangement joins TRBV25-1 to TRBJ2-1, with 7 bases lining up with TRBD2. CDR1 and CDR2 (germline): MGHDK, SYGVNS. This CDR3 has 16 amino acids. The ends lost 1 base at V and 2 bases at J; junction bases unmatched: 5. CDR3 in DNA: TGTGCCAGCAGTGAATTAGCGGGTCCCGCCTACAATGAGCAGTTCTTC. Its translation is CASSELAGPAYNEQFF.

The chain carries TRBV5-6 and TRBJ2-1, with 8 bases identical to TRBD2. The CDR3 loop spans 16 amino acids. CDR1 and CDR2 (germline): SGHDT, YYEEEE. V lost 1 base, J lost 4 bases, and 7 bases stayed unmatched. In DNA, the CDR3 is TGTGCCAGCAGCTTGTCCCTTAGCGGGATTTACAATGAGCAGTTCTTC. As protein: CASSLSLSGIYNEQFF.

This clone appeared a few times. The chain is built from TRBV28 and TRBJ2-5, with 7 positions matching TRBD1. Germline V gene lookup returns CDR1 MDHEN and CDR2 SYDVKM. Trimming cost V 2 bases and J 2 bases; bases outside gene matches: 8. The CDR3 sequence is 16 residues long. The CDR3: CASSLRGVRGQETQYF. CDR3 DNA sequence: TGTGCCAGCAGTTTAAGAGGGGTCAGGGGGCAAGAGACCCAGTACTTC.

The CDR3 DNA is TGTGCCAGCAGCCCTTTACAGGGGCCTCAAGAGACCCAGTACTTC. Translating it yields CASSPLQGPQETQYF. The chain combines TRBV5-6 with TRBJ2-5, with 7 bases that match TRBD1. Germline CDR1 and CDR2: SGHDT and YYEEEE. This CDR3 spans 15 amino acids. V was clipped by 4 bases and J by 2 bases; unmatched bases: 8.

The chain employs TRBV2 and TRBJ2-5, with D tentatively TRBD2 (7 bases). The ends were cut back, 10 bases at V and 3 bases at J, with 21 bases in the middle. The CDR3 has 15 amino acids. Per germline, CDR1 SNHLY and CDR2 FYNNEI. The CDR3 spells CATSRERGGEETQYF. The CDR3 DNA sequence: TGTGCCACCTCGAGGGAAAGGGGGGGAGAAGAGACCCAGTACTTC.

J is TRBJ2-7 and V is TRBV9, with 9 positions matching TRBD1. The J segment lost 6 bases and the V segment lost 3 bases, leaving 4 bases of the junction unmatched. CDR1 and CDR2 from the germline V gene are SGDLS and YYNGEE. This CDR3 spans 13 amino acids. CDR3 sequence reads: CASSAETGGEQYF. Here the CDR3 DNA reads TGTGCCAGCAGCGCCGAGACAGGGGGCGAGCAGTACTTC.

The chain employs TRBV5-1 and TRBJ1-4, with a tentative D call TRBD1 (5 bases). Between the trimmed V and J ends, which lost 7 bases and 7 bases, there was a span of 14 bases. The CDR3 loop spans 13 amino acids. CDR1 is SGHRS and CDR2 is YFSETQ in the germline V gene. CDR3 sequence (DNA): TGCGCCAGCTGGGAAGGGGTCGGTGAAAAACTGTTTTTT. Residues: CASWEGVGEKLFF.

The sample holds one count of this clone. The chain has TRBV19 and TRBJ2-3; 8 nucleotides match TRBD2. The CDR3 totals 13 residues. The V segment lost 5 bases and the J segment 6 bases; nucleotides outside the gene matches: 4. The V gene's germline CDR1 is LNHDA and CDR2 SQIVND (reference sequence). The chain's CDR3 is CASSGTRDDTQYF. The CDR3 nucleotides are TGTGCCAGTAGTGGGACTAGAGATGATACGCAGTATTTT.

V is TRBV19 and J is TRBJ1-1; possibly TRBD1 for D (5 bases). Germline V gives CDR1 LNHDA, CDR2 SQIVND (reference sequence). The CDR3 contains 17 residues. V gave up 3 bases and J gave up 2 bases, with 19 bases separating them. The CDR3 coding sequence is TGTGCCAGTAGTATTCCTTATCCCCAGGGAAAAAACACTGAAGCTTTCTTT. Protein: CASSIPYPQGKNTEAFF.

The chain carries TRBV11-3 and TRBJ2-7, with D uncertain. CDR3 length: 13 amino acids. Trimming took 1 base from V and 4 from J, leaving 8 bases between them. Germline V gene sequence: CDR1 SGHNT, CDR2 YENEEA. CDR3 sequence: CASSLGVEYEQYF. CDR3 nucleotides: TGTGCCAGCAGCTTAGGAGTGGAGTACGAGCAGTACTTC.

V is TRBV7-8 and J is TRBJ1-2; D call uncertain. Trimming left V 4 bases short and J 5 bases short, with 8 bases between. The CDR3 is 12 residues long. Germline V gene data show CDR1 as SGHVS and CDR2 as FQNEAQ. CDR3 sequence reads: CASSSPKYGYTF. The CDR3 DNA is TGTGCCAGCAGCTCCCCAAAATATGGCTACACCTTC. The full variable domain, its missing parts supplied by reference TRBV7-8 and TRBJ1-2, is GAGVSQSPRYKVAKRGQDVALRCDPISGHVSLFWYQQALGQGPEFLTYFQNEAQLDKSGLPSDRFFAERPEGSVSTLKIQRTQQEDSAVYLCASSSPKYGYTFGSGTRLTVV.

The chain couples TRBV2 to TRBJ2-4, with D perhaps matching TRBD1 (6 bases). Trimming stripped 5 bases from V and 7 bases from J, with 9 bases between. This CDR3 contains 12 residues. Germline-derived CDR1 and CDR2 are SNHLY and FYNNEI. For the CDR3, the DNA is TGTGCCAGCAGTCTGGACAGTAACATTCAGTACTTC. Translation: CASSLDSNIQYF.

The chain couples TRBV10-3 to TRBJ2-1; D is uncertain. V lost 0 bases, J lost 5 bases, and 5 bases lay in between. The CDR3 runs to 13 residues. Germline lookup yields CDR1 ENHRY and CDR2 SYGVKD. CDR3 in amino acids: CAISESSNNEQFF. In DNA, the CDR3 is TGTGCCATCAGTGAGTCTTCCAACAATGAGCAGTTCTTC.

The chain couples TRBV9 to TRBJ2-2; D possibly corresponds to TRBD1 (6 bases). Germline values: CDR1 SGDLS, CDR2 YYNGEE. The ends were cut back, 1 base at V and 8 bases at J, with 15 bases in the middle. This CDR3 is 15 amino acids long. Written as DNA, the CDR3 is TGTGCCAGCAGCGTACAAGGGGGTCTAACGGGGGAGCTGTTTTTT. Translation gives CASSVQGGLTGELFF.

The chain combines TRBV6-1 with TRBJ2-1; D gene unclear. CDR3 length: 16 amino acids. The germline V and J ends were trimmed by 1 base and 4 bases, with 14 bases remaining between them. Germline-derived CDR1 and CDR2 are MNHNS and SASEGT. CDR3 bases: TGTGCCAGCAGTGAAGAAGCGAGTACACCTTACAATGAGCAGTTCTTC. Residues: CASSEEASTPYNEQFF.

This clone was detected a few times. J is TRBJ1-4 and V is TRBV6-1; TRBD1 matches 7 bases. V lost 3 bases to trimming and J lost 11 bases; unmatched junction nucleotides: 0. Germline values: CDR1 MNHNS, CDR2 SASEGT. This CDR3 has 11 residues. The CDR3 region is CASSDRGKLFF. DNA of the CDR3: TGTGCCAGCAGTGACAGGGGGAAACTGTTTTTT.

This clone was seen once. This rearrangement joins TRBV7-9 to TRBJ2-3; 10 nucleotides match TRBD2. Per germline, CDR1 SEHNR and CDR2 FQNEAQ (reference sequence). After removal of 2 bases from V and 4 bases from J, the junction contained 6 bases not matched to a gene. CDR3 length: 16 amino acids. The CDR3 sequence: CASSLTSGISADTQYF. The CDR3 DNA sequence: TGTGCCAGCAGCTTAACTAGCGGGATCAGCGCAGATACGCAGTATTTT.

The rearrangement joins TRBV18 to TRBJ2-7; TRBD2 agrees at 8 bases. V lost 3 bases and J lost 5; bases outside the gene matches: 6. Germline V gene sequence: CDR1 KGHSH, CDR2 LQKENI. The CDR3 is 14 residues long. In nucleotides, the CDR3 is TGTGCCAGCTCACCGGGACTAGTTATAGACGAGCAGTACTTC. Amino acids: CASSPGLVIDEQYF.

The rearrangement uses TRBV30 and TRBJ1-1, with D unclear. In germline, CDR1 is GTSNPN, CDR2 SVGIG (reference sequence). This CDR3 is 13 amino acids long. Between the trimmed V and J ends, which lost 4 bases and 6 bases, there was a span of 15 bases. The CDR3 region has the DNA TGTGCCTGGATGGCCTGGAAAGACTCTGAAGCTTTCTTT. It yields the protein CAWMAWKDSEAFF. The full variable domain, with the rest looked up from reference TRBV30 and TRBJ1-1, is SQTIHQWPATLVQPVGSPLSLECTVEGTSNPNLYWYRQAAGRGLQLLFYSVGIGQISSEVPQNLSASRPQDRQFILSSKKLLLSDSGFYLCAWMAWKDSEAFFGQGTRLTVV.

The chain employs TRBV29-1 and TRBJ2-1, with D hard to call. This CDR3 spans 11 amino acids. The germline V gene encodes CDR1 SQVTM and CDR2 ANQGSEA. Trimming shortened V by 8 bases and J by 9 bases, and 14 bases separated the two germline ends. DNA for the CDR3: TGCAGCTCCGACTTCGTTGGTGAGCAGTTCTTC. Translated, it gives CSSDFVGEQFF.

The chain combines TRBV27 with TRBJ2-6, with 7 nucleotides matching TRBD1. V lost 0 bases, J lost 2 bases, and 10 bases stayed unmatched. Germline CDR1 and CDR2: MNHEY and SMNVEV (reference sequence). The CDR3 loop spans 19 amino acids. CDR3 sequence: CASSLSRDSLFPGANVLTF. The CDR3 DNA follows: TGTGCCAGCAGTTTATCTCGGGACAGTCTATTCCCTGGGGCCAACGTCCTGACTTTC.

The sample holds a few counts of this clone. The rearrangement links TRBV19 to TRBJ2-2; D is possibly TRBD1 (6 bases). The CDR3 spans 14 residues. CDR1 LNHDA and CDR2 SQIVND come from the germline V gene (reference sequence). Between the trimmed V and J ends, which lost 5 bases and 5 bases, there was a span of 12 bases. DNA for the CDR3: TGTGCCAGTAGTCTTCAGGGGAAGACCGGGGAGCTGTTTTTT. Translating it yields CASSLQGKTGELFF.

As for this clone: The junction departs from germline at one end; a sequencing error may be responsible. The chain is built from TRBV5-1 and TRBJ1-1, with TRBD1 matching 8 bases. Germline V gives CDR1 SGHRS, CDR2 YFSETQ. The CDR3 totals 14 residues. The CDR3 DNA reads as TGCACCAGCAGCTCAGGGGGCGGAGGGACTGAAGCTTTCTTT. Its protein is CTSSSGGGGTEAFF.

This clone appeared once. The chain employs TRBV6-5 and TRBJ1-2; tentatively, D is TRBD1 (6 bases). This CDR3 spans 13 amino acids. Trimming cost V 8 bases and J 8 bases, with 18 bases left between them. Germline V lookup: CDR1 MNHEY, CDR2 SVGAGI. This CDR3 reads CASGEQGSGGYTF. CDR3 bases: TGTGCCAGCGGTGAACAGGGTTCCGGGGGCTACACCTTC.

This clone occurred once. The gene calls are TRBV5-5 and TRBJ2-2; D perhaps matches TRBD2 (5 bases). V was trimmed by 3 bases and J by 5 bases, leaving 17 bases between them. The germline V gene has CDR1 SGHKS and CDR2 YYEKEE (reference sequence). This CDR3 is 16 amino acids long. CDR3 nucleotide sequence: TGTGCCAGCAGCTCGACCTCAGGACTCTGGACCGGGGAGCTGTTTTTT. It is translated as CASSSTSGLWTGELFF.

The CDR3 coding sequence is TGTGCCTGGAGTGAGGGGGATACGCAGTATTTT. It encodes CAWSEGDTQYF. The gene calls are TRBV30 and TRBJ2-3; TRBD1 is a possible D gene (5 bases). The V end was cut by 1 base, the J end by 6 bases, with 5 bases between. The V gene's germline CDR1 is GTSNPN and CDR2 SVGIG (reference sequence). CDR3 length: 11 amino acids.

The chain has TRBV4-1 and TRBJ1-4; D might be TRBD1 (5 bases). The CDR3 contains 13 residues. Looked up from germline, CDR1 is MGHRA and CDR2 is YSYEKL. V gave up 0 bases and J gave up 7 bases, with 6 bases separating them. Written as DNA, the CDR3 is TGCGCCAGCAGCCAAGATGGGGCTGAAAAACTGTTTTTT. It specifies CASSQDGAEKLFF.